Below are 8 T cell receptor beta chains sequenced from a single sample in a study of cytomegalovirus exposure and HLA in healthy donors. Some clones are missing from TCRdb's copy, which holds only in-frame ones; the method was immunoSEQ multiplex PCR. The sample lists 110,000 to 150,000 clones, just under 90% occurring once. Material: PBMCs. These receptors were collected from a woman aged 30 to 39 in good health and CMV-seropositive.

The V call is TRBV14, the J call TRBJ1-5; no firm D call. The CDR3 covers 14 residues. The V end was cut by 4 bases, the J end by 3 bases, with 10 bases between. The germline CDR1 and CDR2 sequences are SGHDN and FVKESK. The DNA for the CDR3 is TGTGCCAGCAGCCCCCGAGGTTCCAATCAGCCCCAGCATTTT. Translating gives CASSPRGSNQPQHF.

V gene TRBV5-3 combines with J gene TRBJ2-7; 10 nucleotides align to TRBD2. TRBV5-3 is given ORF status, its function remaining uncertain. The CDR3 spans 18 residues. Trimming took 0 bases from V and 2 from J; bases not matched to a gene: 11. Written as DNA, the CDR3 is TGTGCCAGAAGCTTGGCCCAAGCGGGGGGGGTCGGGACCTACGAGCAGTACTTC. This codes for CARSLAQAGGVGTYEQYF.

On this clone itself: Distinct nucleotide sequences in the sample also encode this CDR3. V gene TRBV5-1 combines with J gene TRBJ2-5; TRBD1 matches 7 bases. The V segment lost 4 bases and the J segment 2 bases; nucleotides outside the gene matches: 8. The CDR3 loop spans 15 amino acids. Looked up from germline, CDR1 is SGHRS and CDR2 is YFSETQ. The CDR3 spells CASSLDRVGQETQYF. The CDR3, as DNA: TGCGCCAGCAGCCTCGACAGGGTAGGGCAAGAGACCCAGTACTTC.

V gene TRBV9 combines with J gene TRBJ2-7; D call uncertain. CDR1 is SGDLS and CDR2 is YYNGEE in the germline V gene. The CDR3 is made up of 14 amino acids. Trimming shortened V by 4 bases and J by 2 bases, and 13 bases separated the two germline ends. This CDR3 is CASSPRVSPYEQYF. Here the CDR3 DNA reads TGTGCCAGCAGCCCCCGGGTCAGCCCCTACGAGCAGTACTTC.

The chain has TRBV5-1 and TRBJ2-7; 7 nucleotides align to TRBD1. This CDR3 spans 16 amino acids. From germline, CDR1 is SGHRS and CDR2 YFSETQ. Unmatched junction bases numbered 13, after V lost 0 bases and J lost 7 bases. The CDR3 nucleotides are TGCGCCAGCAGCTTGGGCCGGGACAGCATGATAGGAGAGCAGTACTTC. This sequence encodes CASSLGRDSMIGEQYF. The full variable domain, rest sourced from reference TRBV5-1 and TRBJ2-7, is KAGVTQTPRYLIKTRGQQVTLSCSPISGHRSVSWYQQTPGQGLQFLFEYFSETQRNKGNFPGRFSGRQFSNSRSEMNVSTLELGDSALYLCASSLGRDSMIGEQYFGPGTRLTVT.

This clone has a single count. The chain links TRBV5-1 to TRBJ1-1; D gene uncertain. V was cut by 4 bases and J by 6 bases, with 7 bases left in between. The CDR3 length is 11 residues. Per the germline V gene, CDR1 is SGHRS and CDR2 is YFSETQ. In DNA form, the CDR3 reads TGCGCCAGCAGCGGGCCAGCTGAAGCTTTCTTT. As protein: CASSGPAEAFF.

The chain combines TRBV29-1 with TRBJ1-2; 7 nucleotides align to TRBD1. This CDR3 is built from 15 residues. Germline V gene sequence: CDR1 SQVTM, CDR2 ANQGSEA. Trimming at V came to 5 bases and at J to 6 bases, leaving 15 bases not matched to a gene. This CDR3 reads CSVLRPQGISDGYTF. CDR3 DNA: TGCAGCGTTCTACGCCCACAGGGGATATCGGATGGCTACACCTTC.

The J gene is TRBJ1-2, the V gene TRBV28; TRBD1 matches 10 bases. This CDR3 has 14 amino acids. Germline loops: CDR1 MDHEN, CDR2 SYDVKM. The ends lost 8 bases at V and 3 bases at J; junction bases unmatched: 6. In nucleotides, the CDR3 is TGTGCCAGCGACAGGGGGCTTGGGTACTATGGCTACACCTTC. Protein sequence: CASDRGLGYYGYTF.